This passage covers 20 T cell receptor beta chains from one sample sequenced in a study of OX40 agonist ivuxolimab in advanced cancers. Some clones are missing from TCRdb's copy, which holds only in-frame ones; the method was immunoSEQ multiplex PCR. Of approximately 92,000 clones in the sample, around 94% are singletons; the top ten hold roughly 0.17%. The source material was CD4+ or CD8+ T cells sorted from blood, sampled in a trial of the OX40 agonist ivuxolimab. The receptors stem from an adult with an advanced solid tumor such as melanoma, head and neck, liver or kidney cancer.

The chain combines TRBV6-5 with TRBJ1-1, with D perhaps TRBD1 (5 bases). Trimming took 0 bases from V and 1 from J, leaving 9 bases between them. The CDR3 contains 15 residues. CDR1 and CDR2 (germline): MNHEY, SVGAGI. CDR3: CASSYSNRRNTEAFF. DNA of the CDR3: TGTGCCAGCAGTTACTCTAACAGGCGGAACACTGAAGCTTTCTTT.

The chain links TRBV6-6 to TRBJ1-5; D might be TRBD1 (5 bases). Between the trimmed V and J ends, which lost 0 bases and 5 bases, there was a span of 14 bases. CDR1 and CDR2 from the germline V gene are MNHNY and SVGAGI (reference sequence). This CDR3 contains 16 residues. As DNA, the CDR3 is TGTGCCAGCAGTTACTCGATAGCGAGGGGCGATCAGCCCCAGCATTTT. This sequence encodes CASSYSIARGDQPQHF.

This rearrangement joins TRBV2 to TRBJ2-7; maybe TRBD2 (5 bases). This CDR3 comprises 14 residues. Germline loops: CDR1 SNHLY, CDR2 FYNNEI. Trimming removed 8 bases from V and 3 bases from J, with 17 bases in between. The CDR3 DNA follows: TGTGCCAGCGCCACCCTTCGGACTCACTACGAGCAGTACTTC. Protein sequence: CASATLRTHYEQYF.

CDR3 DNA: TGTGCCATCACGTTTGGGGCTAACTATGGCTACACCTTC. This codes for CAITFGANYGYTF. J is TRBJ1-2 and V is TRBV10-3, with D unresolved. There are 13 residues in the CDR3. The germline V gene has CDR1 ENHRY and CDR2 SYGVKD. V was cut by 7 bases and J by 0 bases, with 9 bases left in between.

In its sample, this clone was seen once. The chain is built from TRBV5-6 and TRBJ2-7; 10 nucleotides match TRBD1. J gave up 5 bases and V 4 bases, and 6 bases lay outside the gene matches. Germline assignment: CDR1 SGHDT and CDR2 YYEEEE. The CDR3 consists of 14 residues. CDR3 region: CASSLGTGVHEQYF. The CDR3 DNA is TGTGCCAGCAGCCTCGGGACAGGGGTCCACGAGCAGTACTTC.

This chain connects TRBV28 to TRBJ2-3; 9 bases match TRBD2. Unmatched junction bases numbered 10, after V lost 6 bases and J lost 3 bases. The CDR3 is 16 amino acids. The germline gives CDR1 MDHEN, CDR2 SYDVKM. The CDR3 loop is CASRNSGSTETDTQYF. The CDR3 DNA sequence: TGTGCCAGCAGAAATAGCGGGAGCACCGAGACAGATACGCAGTATTTT.

The chain joins TRBV7-2 to TRBJ1-6, with a tentative D call TRBD1 (6 bases). Germline CDR1 reads SGHTA; CDR2 reads FQGNSA. V lost 5 bases, J lost 6 bases, and 20 bases lay in between. CDR3 size: 17 residues. CDR3 protein: CASSPGRPGGLNSPLHF. CDR3 bases: TGTGCCAGCAGCCCTGGACGGCCCGGGGGGCTTAATTCACCCCTCCACTTT.

Only a few counts were recorded for this clone. The J gene is TRBJ1-1, the V gene TRBV18, with TRBD1 as a possible D gene (6 bases). CDR1 and CDR2 (germline): KGHSH, LQKENI. The CDR3 has 16 amino acids. V dropped 1 base and J dropped 1 base, with 13 bases sitting between them. The CDR3 sequence: CASSPRRTESNTEAFF. CDR3 bases: TGTGCCAGCTCACCACGGAGGACAGAGTCGAACACTGAAGCTTTCTTT. The full variable domain, in which reference TRBV18 and TRBJ1-1 provide the parts outside the CDR3, is NAGVMQNPRHLVRRRGQEARLRCSPMKGHSHVYWYRQLPEEGLKFMVYLQKENIIDESGMPKERFSAEFPKEGPSILRIQQVVRGDSAAYFCASSPRRTESNTEAFFGQGTRLTVV.

This chain uses TRBV7-2 with TRBJ2-4, with D perhaps matching TRBD2 (5 bases). CDR3 length equals 18 residues. The ends were cut back, 5 bases at V and 0 bases at J, with 20 bases in the middle. The germline V gene encodes CDR1 SGHTA and CDR2 FQGNSA. CDR3 region: CASSPTSGGLLAKNIQYF. The CDR3 DNA follows: TGTGCCAGCAGCCCTACGAGCGGCGGATTGCTAGCCAAAAACATTCAGTACTTC.

About this clone: One end of the junction is discordant with germline, which a read error may explain. The V gene is TRBV10-3, the J gene TRBJ1-1; TRBD1 is a possible D gene (6 bases). The germline CDR1 and CDR2 sequences are ENHRY and SYGVKD. This CDR3 spans 13 amino acids. CDR3 region: CATRGTGNIEAFF. The CDR3 DNA reads TGTGCCACCCGGGGAACAGGGAACATTGAAGCTTTCTTT.

The V call is TRBV30, the J call TRBJ2-3, with TRBD2 matching 10 bases. The CDR3 extends over 15 amino acids. V trimming: 4 bases; J trimming: 7 bases; junction bases outside the gene matches: 11. CDR1 and CDR2 (germline): GTSNPN, SVGIG (reference sequence). The CDR3 is CAWNTPGLAPYTQYF. The DNA of the CDR3 is TGTGCCTGGAACACCCCGGGACTAGCGCCCTATACGCAGTATTTT. Full variable domain (rest looked up from reference TRBV30 and TRBJ2-3): SQTIHQWPATLVQPVGSPLSLECTVEGTSNPNLYWYRQAAGRGLQLLFYSVGIGQISSEVPQNLSASRPQDRQFILSSKKLLLSDSGFYLCAWNTPGLAPYTQYFGPGTRLTVL.

V usage is TRBV7-3 and J usage is TRBJ2-5; D might be TRBD1 or TRBD2, each matching 5 bases. Trimming took 2 bases from V and 5 from J, leaving 9 bases between them. The CDR3 is 13 residues long. Germline V gene sequence: CDR1 SGHTA, CDR2 FQGTGA. CDR3 nucleotides: TGTGCCAGCAGCTTAGGGACCAGTGAGACCCAGTACTTC. Protein: CASSLGTSETQYF.

J is TRBJ1-2 and V is TRBV6-6; no clear D. Germline V gene sequence: CDR1 MNHNY, CDR2 SVGAGI (reference sequence). This CDR3 has 10 amino acids. V lost 5 bases, J lost 10 bases, and 8 bases lay in between. The CDR3 DNA reads TGTGCCAGCAGTCGCGGAGTCTACACCTTC. It specifies CASSRGVYTF.

The V call is TRBV6-6, the J call TRBJ1-1, with 9 bases matching TRBD1. The CDR3 runs 16 residues. Unmatched junction bases numbered 12, after V lost 6 bases and J lost 4 bases. Germline V gene lookup returns CDR1 MNHNY and CDR2 SVGAGI (reference sequence). CDR3 in amino acids: CASSRNRGRSVTEAFF. The CDR3 nucleotides are TGTGCCAGCAGCCGAAACAGGGGGCGTTCGGTCACTGAAGCTTTCTTT.

The CDR3 DNA follows: TGTGCCAGCAGCTTAAGGGGGTCTCGGCAGGGGTCTCAGCCCCAGCATTTT. This codes for CASSLRGSRQGSQPQHF. The chain combines TRBV11-1 with TRBJ1-5; D perhaps matches TRBD1 (6 bases). V lost 2 bases and J lost 6, with 20 bases in between. There are 17 residues in the CDR3. Germline V gene lookup returns CDR1 SGHAT and CDR2 FQDESV (reference sequence).

The chain uses TRBV19 and TRBJ2-7; 7 bases are a match to TRBD1. With V trimmed by 5 bases and J by 0 bases, 7 bases remained unmatched. The germline V gene has CDR1 LNHDA and CDR2 SQIVND (reference sequence). The CDR3 has 15 amino acids. CDR3 DNA: TGTGCCAGTAGTGCTGTCAGGGGGAGCTCCTACGAGCAGTACTTC. This gives the protein CASSAVRGSSYEQYF.

A single count supports this clone. V and J are TRBV6-6 and TRBJ2-3; D may correspond to TRBD1 or TRBD2 (5 bases each). The V gene's germline CDR1 is MNHNY and CDR2 SVGAGI (reference sequence). Trimming pared 5 bases from V and 1 base from J, leaving 13 bases between. The length of the CDR3 is 15 residues. The CDR3 DNA follows: TGTGCCAGCAGTCATCCGGGACGAGGCACAGATACGCAGTATTTT. This sequence encodes CASSHPGRGTDTQYF.

V usage is TRBV7-2 and J usage is TRBJ1-4, with D tentatively TRBD1 (6 bases). V was clipped by 0 bases and J by 6 bases, with 8 bases between them. There are 14 residues in the CDR3. The V gene's germline CDR1 is SGHTA and CDR2 FQGNSA. The CDR3 nucleotides are TGTGCCAGCAGCTTAGCGGCAGGGGATGAAAAACTGTTTTTT. Amino acid sequence: CASSLAAGDEKLFF.

V is TRBV18 and J is TRBJ1-4, with 9 bases matching TRBD1. This CDR3 region has 14 residues. CDR1 KGHSH and CDR2 LQKENI come from the germline V gene. V shed 3 bases, J shed 6 bases, and the junction held 2 bases outside the gene matches. CDR3 DNA sequence: TGTGCCAGCTCACCCCGGGACAGGGATGAAAAACTGTTTTTT. Translating gives CASSPRDRDEKLFF.

The chain recombines TRBV5-8 with TRBJ2-5; 16 nucleotides align to TRBD2. There are 18 residues in the CDR3. In germline, CDR1 is SGHTS, CDR2 YDEGEE. V shed 4 bases and J 5 bases; nucleotides not matched to a gene: 11. The DNA of the CDR3 is TGTGCCAGCAGCCTACCCGGGACTAGCGGGGGGGCCGGGGAGACCCAGTACTTC. It is translated as CASSLPGTSGGAGETQYF.